This T cell receptor (beta chain) was captured by sequencing in a study of a mutant IDH1 vaccine in newly diagnosed glioma. Study-level background: First vaccine doses came 4-6 weeks after radiotherapy alone, or with temozolomide cycles.

Overall study results and limits: Vaccination induced immune responses in roughly 93% of patients.

As to time point: week 47, end of study. It was 300 ug of mutant IDH1 20-mer peptide that made up each vaccine dose, given with topical imiquimod. The repertoire was sequenced with immunoSEQ multiplex PCR; TCRdb's copy has only in-frame clones and lacks some. The sample records about 50,000 clones, 84% being singletons. This CDR3 is built from 13 residues. Trimming cost V 2 bases and J 1 base, with 7 bases left between them. Looked up from germline, CDR1 is GTSNPN and CDR2 is SVGIG (reference sequence). As for this clone: Its antigen is not identified.

The J gene is TRBJ2-3, the V gene TRBV30; D unclear. The specimen was PBMCs, collected from a glioma patient whose treatment included an IDH1 peptide vaccine. This TCR derives from a woman aged 25 to 39 with glioma. Some clones in this sample may be carry-over from other donors' samples. CDR3 nucleotide sequence: TGTGCCTGGAGTTTTATGGGCACAGATACGCAGTATTTT. This gives the protein CAWSFMGTDTQYF.